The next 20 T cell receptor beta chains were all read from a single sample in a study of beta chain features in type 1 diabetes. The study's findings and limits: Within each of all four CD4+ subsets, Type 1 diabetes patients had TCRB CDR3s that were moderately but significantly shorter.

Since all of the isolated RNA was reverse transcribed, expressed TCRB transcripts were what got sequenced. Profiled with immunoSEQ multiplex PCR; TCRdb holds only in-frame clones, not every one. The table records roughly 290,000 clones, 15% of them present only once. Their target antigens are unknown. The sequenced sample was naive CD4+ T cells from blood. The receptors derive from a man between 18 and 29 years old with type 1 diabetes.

In DNA form, the CDR3 reads TGCAGCAGCGGGGGGATCGGTCAGCCCCAGCATTTT. Translated: CSSGGIGQPQHF. The rearrangement uses TRBV29-1 and TRBJ1-5; maybe TRBD1 (5 bases). CDR3 length: 12 residues. From germline, CDR1 is SQVTM and CDR2 ANQGSEA. Trimming stripped 8 bases from V and 6 bases from J, with 14 bases between.

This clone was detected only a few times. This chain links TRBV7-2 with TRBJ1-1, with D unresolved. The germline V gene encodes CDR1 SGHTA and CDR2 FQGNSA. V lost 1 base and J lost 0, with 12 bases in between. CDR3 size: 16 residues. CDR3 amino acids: CASSLGGLIMNTEAFF. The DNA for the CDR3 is TGTGCCAGCAGCTTAGGAGGATTGATCATGAACACTGAAGCTTTCTTT. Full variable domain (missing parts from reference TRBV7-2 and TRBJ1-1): GAGVSQSPSNKVTEKGKDVELRCDPISGHTALYWYRQSLGQGLEFLIYFQGNSAPDKSGLPSDRFSAERTGGSVSTLTIQRTQQEDSAVYLCASSLGGLIMNTEAFFGQGTRLTVV.

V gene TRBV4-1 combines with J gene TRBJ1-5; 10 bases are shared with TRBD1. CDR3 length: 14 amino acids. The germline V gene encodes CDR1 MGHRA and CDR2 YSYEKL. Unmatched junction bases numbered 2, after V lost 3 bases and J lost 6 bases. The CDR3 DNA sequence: TGCGCCAGCAGCCACGGGACAGGGGTTCAGCCCCAGCATTTT. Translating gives CASSHGTGVQPQHF.

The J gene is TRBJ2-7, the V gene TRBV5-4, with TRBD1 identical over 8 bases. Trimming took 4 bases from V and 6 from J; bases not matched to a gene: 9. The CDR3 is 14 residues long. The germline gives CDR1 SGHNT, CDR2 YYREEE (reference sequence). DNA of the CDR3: TGTGCCAGCAGCCCAGCCGGACAGGGCTTCGAGCAGTACTTC. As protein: CASSPAGQGFEQYF. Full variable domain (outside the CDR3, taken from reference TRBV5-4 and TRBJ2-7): ETGVTQSPTHLIKTRGQQVTLRCSSQSGHNTVSWYQQALGQGPQFIFQYYREEENGRGNFPPRFSGLQFPNYSSELNVNALELDDSALYLCASSPAGQGFEQYFGPGTRLTVT.

The CDR3 bases are TGTGCCAGTAGTATAAGGAACCAGGCCTGGCGGACCCAGTACTTC. It codes for CASSIRNQAWRTQYF. This chain connects TRBV19 to TRBJ2-5; D not certain. V lost 2 bases, J lost 7 bases, and 17 bases lay in between. In germline, CDR1 is LNHDA, CDR2 SQIVND (reference sequence). The CDR3 has 15 amino acids.

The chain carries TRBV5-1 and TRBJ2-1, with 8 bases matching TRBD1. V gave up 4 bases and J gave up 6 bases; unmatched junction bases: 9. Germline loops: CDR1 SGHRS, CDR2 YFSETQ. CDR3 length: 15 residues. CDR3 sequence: CASSPSGQGRNEQFF. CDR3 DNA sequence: TGCGCCAGCAGCCCCTCCGGACAGGGTCGCAATGAGCAGTTCTTC. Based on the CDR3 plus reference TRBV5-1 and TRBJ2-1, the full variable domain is KAGVTQTPRYLIKTRGQQVTLSCSPISGHRSVSWYQQTPGQGLQFLFEYFSETQRNKGNFPGRFSGRQFSNSRSEMNVSTLELGDSALYLCASSPSGQGRNEQFFGPGTRLTVL.

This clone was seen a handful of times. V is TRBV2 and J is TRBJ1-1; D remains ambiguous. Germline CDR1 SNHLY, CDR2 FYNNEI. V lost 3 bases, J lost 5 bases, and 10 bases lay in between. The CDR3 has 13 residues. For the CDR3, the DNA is TGTGCCAGCAGTGACGAGGGTTTGACTGAAGCTTTCTTT. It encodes CASSDEGLTEAFF.

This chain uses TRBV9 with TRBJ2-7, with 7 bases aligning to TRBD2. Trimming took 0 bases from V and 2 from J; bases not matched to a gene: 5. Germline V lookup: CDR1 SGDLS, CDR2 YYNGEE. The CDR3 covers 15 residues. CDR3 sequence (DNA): TGTGCCAGCAGCGTAGAAGTCGGGACTACCTACGAGCAGTACTTC. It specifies CASSVEVGTTYEQYF.

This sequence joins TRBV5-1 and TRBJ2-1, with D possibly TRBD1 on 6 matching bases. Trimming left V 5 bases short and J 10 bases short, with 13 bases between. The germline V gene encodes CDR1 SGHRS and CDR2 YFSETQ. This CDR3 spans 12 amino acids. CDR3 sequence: CASSYTGPEQFF. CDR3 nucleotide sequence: TGCGCCAGCAGTTATACAGGGCCCGAGCAGTTCTTC. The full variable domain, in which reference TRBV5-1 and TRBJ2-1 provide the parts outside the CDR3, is KAGVTQTPRYLIKTRGQQVTLSCSPISGHRSVSWYQQTPGQGLQFLFEYFSETQRNKGNFPGRFSGRQFSNSRSEMNVSTLELGDSALYLCASSYTGPEQFFGPGTRLTVL.

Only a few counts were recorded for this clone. The CDR3 DNA follows: TGTGCCAGCAGCGTAGGCCAGGGGGCGGGCGAGCAGTACTTC. Amino acid sequence: CASSVGQGAGEQYF. V and J are TRBV9 and TRBJ2-7; 8 positions agree with TRBD1. The germline V gene encodes CDR1 SGDLS and CDR2 YYNGEE. V gave up 0 bases and J gave up 6 bases; unmatched junction bases: 5. CDR3 length: 14 residues.

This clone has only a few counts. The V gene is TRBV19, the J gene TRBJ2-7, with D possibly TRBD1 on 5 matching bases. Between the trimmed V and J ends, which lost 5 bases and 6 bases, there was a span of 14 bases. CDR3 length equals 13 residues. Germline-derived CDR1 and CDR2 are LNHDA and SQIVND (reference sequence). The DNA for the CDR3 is TGTGCCAGTAGTGTGCAGGGTTTCGGCGAGCAGTACTTC. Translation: CASSVQGFGEQYF.

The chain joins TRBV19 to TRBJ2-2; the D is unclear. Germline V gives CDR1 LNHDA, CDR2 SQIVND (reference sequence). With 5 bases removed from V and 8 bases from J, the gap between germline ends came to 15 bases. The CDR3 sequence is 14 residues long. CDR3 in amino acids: CASSPDLRAGELFF. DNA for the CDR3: TGTGCCAGTAGTCCCGACCTCAGAGCGGGGGAGCTGTTTTTT.

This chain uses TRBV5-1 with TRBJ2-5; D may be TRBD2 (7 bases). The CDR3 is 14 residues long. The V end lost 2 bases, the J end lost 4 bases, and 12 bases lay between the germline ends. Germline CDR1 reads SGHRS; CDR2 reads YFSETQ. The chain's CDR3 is CASSFAGARETQYF. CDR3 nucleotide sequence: TGCGCCAGCAGCTTTGCGGGGGCACGAGAGACCCAGTACTTC. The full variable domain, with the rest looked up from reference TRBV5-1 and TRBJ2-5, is KAGVTQTPRYLIKTRGQQVTLSCSPISGHRSVSWYQQTPGQGLQFLFEYFSETQRNKGNFPGRFSGRQFSNSRSEMNVSTLELGDSALYLCASSFAGARETQYFGPGTRLLVL.

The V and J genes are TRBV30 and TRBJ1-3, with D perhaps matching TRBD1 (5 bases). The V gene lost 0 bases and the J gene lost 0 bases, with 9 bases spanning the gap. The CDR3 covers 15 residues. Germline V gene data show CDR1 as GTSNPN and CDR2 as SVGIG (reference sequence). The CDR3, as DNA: TGTGCCTGGAGTGTCGGGGGGAACTCTGGAAACACCATATATTTT. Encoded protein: CAWSVGGNSGNTIYF.

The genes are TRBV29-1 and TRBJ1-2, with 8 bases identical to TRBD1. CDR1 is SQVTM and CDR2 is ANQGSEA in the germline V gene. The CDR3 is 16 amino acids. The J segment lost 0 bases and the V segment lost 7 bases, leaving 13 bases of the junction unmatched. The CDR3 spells CSGSQGQEDPNYGYTF. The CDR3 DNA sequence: TGCAGCGGCTCGCAGGGACAGGAGGACCCTAACTATGGCTACACCTTC.

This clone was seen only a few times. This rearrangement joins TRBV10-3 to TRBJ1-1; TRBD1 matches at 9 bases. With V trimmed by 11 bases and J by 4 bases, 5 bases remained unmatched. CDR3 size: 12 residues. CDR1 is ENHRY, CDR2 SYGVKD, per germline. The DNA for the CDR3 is TGTGCCGCCGGACAGGGGACCACTGAAGCTTTCTTT. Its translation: CAAGQGTTEAFF.

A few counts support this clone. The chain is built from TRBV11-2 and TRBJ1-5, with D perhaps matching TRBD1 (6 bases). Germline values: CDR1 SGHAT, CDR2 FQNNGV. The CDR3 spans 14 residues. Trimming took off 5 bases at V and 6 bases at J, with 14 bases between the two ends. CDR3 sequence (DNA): TGTGCCAGCAGCCCTGGACAGATGGGTCAGCCCCAGCATTTT. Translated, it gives CASSPGQMGQPQHF.

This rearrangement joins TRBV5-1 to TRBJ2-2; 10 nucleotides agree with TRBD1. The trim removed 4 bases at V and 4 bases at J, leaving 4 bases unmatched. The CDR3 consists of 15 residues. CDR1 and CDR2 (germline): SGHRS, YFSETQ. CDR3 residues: CASSTGQGGTGELFF. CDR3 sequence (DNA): TGCGCCAGCAGCACCGGACAGGGGGGCACCGGGGAGCTGTTTTTT. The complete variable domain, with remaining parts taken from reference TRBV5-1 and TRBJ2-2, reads KAGVTQTPRYLIKTRGQQVTLSCSPISGHRSVSWYQQTPGQGLQFLFEYFSETQRNKGNFPGRFSGRQFSNSRSEMNVSTLELGDSALYLCASSTGQGGTGELFFGEGSRLTVL.

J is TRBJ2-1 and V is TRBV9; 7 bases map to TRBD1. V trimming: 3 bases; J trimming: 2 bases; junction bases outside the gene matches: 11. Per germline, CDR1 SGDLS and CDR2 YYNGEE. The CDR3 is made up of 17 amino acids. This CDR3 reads CASSAHYRGSAYNEQFF. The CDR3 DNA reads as TGTGCCAGCAGCGCCCATTACAGGGGTAGTGCCTACAATGAGCAGTTCTTC. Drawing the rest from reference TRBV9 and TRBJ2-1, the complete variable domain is DSGVTQTPKHLITATGQRVTLRCSPRSGDLSVYWYQQSLDQGLQFLIQYYNGEERAKGNILERFSAQQFPDLHSELNLSSLELGDSALYFCASSAHYRGSAYNEQFFGPGTRLTVL.

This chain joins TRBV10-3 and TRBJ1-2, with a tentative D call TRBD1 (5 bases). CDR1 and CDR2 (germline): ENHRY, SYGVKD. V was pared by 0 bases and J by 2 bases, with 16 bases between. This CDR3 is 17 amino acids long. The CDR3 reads CAISESIVTGPNYGYTF. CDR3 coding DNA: TGTGCCATCAGTGAGTCGATTGTCACAGGACCAAACTATGGCTACACCTTC.